These T cell receptor beta chains were read from a single sample in a study of T cell repertoires in cytomegalovirus infection. TCRdb re-called the reads with MiXCR, one entry per CDR3 protein. The table records 250,000 to 300,000 distinct CDR3 sequences, approximately 15% of them present only once. What was sequenced was PBMCs. These receptors originate from a human donor in good health (CMV status not recorded). Some clones in this sample may be carry-over from other donors' samples. The CDR3 runs from the conserved cysteine through the conserved F or W. The D gene is left open where the match is weak. Not every row has a clone size; where given, it reads once, few, many or a size class.

d_gene: -
j_gene: TRBJ1-1
v_gene: TRBV6-1
abundance: few
CDR3nt: TGTGCCAGCACTGCGACAGGAGCGGCTTTCTTT
CDR3aa: CASTATGAAFF

d_gene: -
j_gene: TRBJ2-4
v_gene: TRBV18
abundance: -
CDR3nt: TGTGCCAGCTCACCCCGCCAGAGGGGAACCAAAAACATTCAGTACTTC
CDR3aa: CASSPRQRGTKNIQYF

d_gene: -
j_gene: TRBJ1-1
v_gene: TRBV5-6
abundance: -
CDR3nt: TGTGCCAGCAGCTTGAGGGGCTTGCTGAACACTGAAGCTTTCTTT
CDR3aa: CASSLRGLLNTEAFF

d_gene: -
j_gene: TRBJ1-5
v_gene: TRBV29-1
abundance: -
CDR3nt: TGCAGCGTTGTAACGGGAAAAGAGCCCCAGCATTTT
CDR3aa: CSVVTGKEPQHF

d_gene: -
j_gene: TRBJ1-1
v_gene: TRBV20-1
abundance: -
CDR3nt: TGCAGTGCTAGAGATGAGGGAAGGAGTACTGAAGCTTTCTTT
CDR3aa: CSARDEGRSTEAFF

d_gene: -
j_gene: TRBJ2-5
v_gene: TRBV20-1
abundance: -
CDR3nt: TGCAGTGCTAGAGCTGGACAGAAAGAGACCCAGTACTTC
CDR3aa: CSARAGQKETQYF

d_gene: -
j_gene: TRBJ2-1
v_gene: TRBV14
abundance: many
CDR3nt: TGTGCCAGCAGCCAAGCCTGGCGGAGAGCGGGTGGGAATGAGCAGTTCTTC
CDR3aa: CASSQAWRRAGGNEQFF

d_gene: -
j_gene: TRBJ2-3
v_gene: TRBV6-2/TRBV6-3
abundance: -
CDR3nt: TGTGCCGGTCGCTTGTCTAGCACAGATACGCAGTATTTT
CDR3aa: CAGRLSSTDTQYF

d_gene: TRBD2
j_gene: TRBJ2-5
v_gene: TRBV20-1
abundance: few
CDR3nt: TGCAGTGCGGGAGGGCGTCAAGAGACCCAGTACTTC
CDR3aa: CSAGGRQETQYF

d_gene: -
j_gene: TRBJ1-4
v_gene: TRBV6-1
abundance: few
CDR3nt: TGTGCCAGCACCCCTTCAATGGGTTCATCTAATGAAAAACTGTTTTTT
CDR3aa: CASTPSMGSSNEKLFF

d_gene: -
j_gene: TRBJ2-3
v_gene: TRBV20-1
abundance: many
CDR3nt: TGCAGTGCCCGCACTAGCACAGATACGCAGTATTTT
CDR3aa: CSARTSTDTQYF

d_gene: TRBD1
j_gene: TRBJ1-3
v_gene: TRBV18
abundance: -
CDR3nt: TGTGCCAGCTCGCCAGAGACAGGGGCCGGAATATTT
CDR3aa: CASSPETGAGIF

d_gene: TRBD1
j_gene: TRBJ1-1
v_gene: TRBV19
abundance: many
CDR3nt: TGTGCCAGTCTCGGCAGGGGGCTGACTGAAGCTTTCTTT
CDR3aa: CASLGRGLTEAFF

d_gene: -
j_gene: TRBJ1-1
v_gene: TRBV7-7
abundance: many
CDR3nt: TGTGCTAGCAGCGTCAGACCGGACACTGAAGCTTTCTTT
CDR3aa: CASSVRPDTEAFF

d_gene: -
j_gene: TRBJ1-6
v_gene: TRBV13
abundance: -
CDR3nt: TGTGCCAGCAGCCTCCGGGACACCGCCAATTCACCCCTCCACTTT
CDR3aa: CASSLRDTANSPLHF

d_gene: TRBD2
j_gene: TRBJ2-4
v_gene: TRBV7-3
abundance: many
CDR3nt: TGTGCCAGCAGCCCCGCTTGGCTAGCGGGATTACTCAAAAACATTCAGTACTTC
CDR3aa: CASSPAWLAGLLKNIQYF

d_gene: -
j_gene: TRBJ2-1
v_gene: TRBV11-1
abundance: -
CDR3nt: TGTGCCAGCAGCCCCAGGGACACGAGCTCCTACAATGAGCAGTTCTTC
CDR3aa: CASSPRDTSSYNEQFF

d_gene: TRBD1
j_gene: TRBJ2-1
v_gene: TRBV2
abundance: few
CDR3nt: TGTGCCAGCAGCGCTGACAGGGACAATGAGCAGTTCTTC
CDR3aa: CASSADRDNEQFF

d_gene: TRBD1
j_gene: TRBJ1-6
v_gene: TRBV20-1
abundance: few
CDR3nt: TGCAGTGCTAGAATTCAGGGGGCTAATTCACCCCTCCACTTT
CDR3aa: CSARIQGANSPLHF

d_gene: -
j_gene: TRBJ2-1
v_gene: TRBV20-1
abundance: many
CDR3nt: TGCAGTGCCCTTACAGGGAGCGAACTGAATGAGCAGTTCTTC
CDR3aa: CSALTGSELNEQFF

d_gene: TRBD1
j_gene: TRBJ2-3
v_gene: TRBV19
abundance: -
CDR3nt: TGTGCCAGTAGTCTCAACGACAGGGTTACAGATACGCAGTATTTT
CDR3aa: CASSLNDRVTDTQYF

d_gene: -
j_gene: TRBJ2-1
v_gene: TRBV20-1
abundance: -
CDR3nt: TGCAGTGCTAGGAAGGGGGGGTACAATGAGCAGTTCTTC
CDR3aa: CSARKGGYNEQFF

d_gene: TRBD2
j_gene: TRBJ2-1
v_gene: TRBV27
abundance: once
CDR3nt: TGTGCCAGCAGTTTGGCGACTAGCGGGGCGAATGAGCAGTTCTTC
CDR3aa: CASSLATSGANEQFF

d_gene: TRBD1
j_gene: TRBJ1-2
v_gene: TRBV11-3
abundance: many
CDR3nt: TGTGCCAGCAGCCAAGGACAGGGCCGTGGCTACACCTTC
CDR3aa: CASSQGQGRGYTF

d_gene: -
j_gene: TRBJ1-4
v_gene: TRBV28
abundance: few
CDR3nt: TGTGCCAGCACCCGGGCCGCAACTAATGAAAAACTGTTTTTT
CDR3aa: CASTRAATNEKLFF

d_gene: -
j_gene: TRBJ1-1
v_gene: TRBV4-1
abundance: few
CDR3nt: TGCGCCAGCAGCCCACTTCCCCGGAACACTGAAGCTTTCTTT
CDR3aa: CASSPLPRNTEAFF

d_gene: -
j_gene: TRBJ2-7
v_gene: TRBV10-3
abundance: few
CDR3nt: TGTGCCATCAGTGATGAGTCCTACGAGCAGTACTTC
CDR3aa: CAISDESYEQYF

d_gene: -
j_gene: TRBJ1-4
v_gene: TRBV18
abundance: many
CDR3nt: TGTGCCAGCTCACCGGTTACTGCAACTAATGAAAAACTGTTTTTT
CDR3aa: CASSPVTATNEKLFF

d_gene: TRBD2
j_gene: TRBJ2-3
v_gene: TRBV28
abundance: few
CDR3nt: TGTGCCAGCAAATTCTACGGCGGACTAGCGGGAGCCAATACGCAGTATTTT
CDR3aa: CASKFYGGLAGANTQYF

d_gene: -
j_gene: TRBJ1-4
v_gene: TRBV29-1
abundance: few
CDR3nt: TGCAGCGCTATTGGGGCATCTAATGAAAAACTGTTTTTT
CDR3aa: CSAIGASNEKLFF

d_gene: TRBD2
j_gene: TRBJ2-3
v_gene: TRBV7-6
abundance: many
CDR3nt: TGTGCCAGCAGCCAGACACCGGGACTAGCGGGAGGGTTCGATACGCAGTATTTT
CDR3aa: CASSQTPGLAGGFDTQYF

d_gene: -
j_gene: TRBJ2-7
v_gene: TRBV5-4
abundance: few
CDR3nt: TGTGCCAGCAGCTTAAGGGCCGGGGCCTACGAGCAGTACTTC
CDR3aa: CASSLRAGAYEQYF

d_gene: TRBD1
j_gene: TRBJ2-1
v_gene: TRBV4-1
abundance: few
CDR3nt: TGCGCCAGCAGCCTATTGGACAGGGGAAATGAGCAGTTCTTC
CDR3aa: CASSLLDRGNEQFF

d_gene: -
j_gene: TRBJ1-5
v_gene: TRBV12-3/TRBV12-4
abundance: many
CDR3nt: TGTGCCAGCAGTCCTCAACTTCCTAGCAATCAGCCCCAGCATTTT
CDR3aa: CASSPQLPSNQPQHF

d_gene: -
j_gene: TRBJ2-2
v_gene: TRBV12-3/TRBV12-4
abundance: many
CDR3nt: TGTGCCAGCGGCCGGGACCAACAAGGGGAGCTGTTTTTT
CDR3aa: CASGRDQQGELFF

d_gene: TRBD1
j_gene: TRBJ1-2
v_gene: TRBV2
abundance: -
CDR3nt: TGTGCCAGCAGCGAAAGGACAGGGAGCACCTTC
CDR3aa: CASSERTGSTF

d_gene: -
j_gene: TRBJ2-3
v_gene: TRBV20-1
abundance: few
CDR3nt: TGCAGTGCTACCAGGGGAACAGATACGCAGTATTTT
CDR3aa: CSATRGTDTQYF

d_gene: -
j_gene: TRBJ1-1
v_gene: TRBV7-3
abundance: few
CDR3nt: TGTGCCAGCAGCTTTAGGCAGAACACTGAAGCTTTCTTT
CDR3aa: CASSFRQNTEAFF

d_gene: TRBD1
j_gene: TRBJ1-1
v_gene: TRBV7-9
abundance: few
CDR3nt: TGTGCCAGCAGCCTAGAAACAGGGGCGAACACTGAAGCTTTCTTT
CDR3aa: CASSLETGANTEAFF

d_gene: -
j_gene: TRBJ2-2
v_gene: TRBV5-1
abundance: -
CDR3nt: TGCGCCAGCAGCGTTGGGACGGCTGGGGAGCTGTTTTTT
CDR3aa: CASSVGTAGELFF

d_gene: -
j_gene: TRBJ1-3
v_gene: TRBV20-1
abundance: few
CDR3nt: TGCAGTGCTACCCCCACCGGCAGGGATCACTCTGGAAACACCATATATTTT
CDR3aa: CSATPTGRDHSGNTIYF

d_gene: -
j_gene: TRBJ2-6
v_gene: TRBV28
abundance: many
CDR3nt: TGTGCCAGCAGTAGTACAGGGATCGTCTCTGGGGCCAACGTCCTGACTTTC
CDR3aa: CASSSTGIVSGANVLTF

d_gene: -
j_gene: TRBJ2-5
v_gene: TRBV7-2
abundance: many
CDR3nt: TGTGCCAGCAGCTTGCACCTACAAGAGACCCAGTACTTC
CDR3aa: CASSLHLQETQYF

d_gene: -
j_gene: TRBJ1-1
v_gene: TRBV12-3/TRBV12-4
abundance: few
CDR3nt: TGTGCCAGCAGTTTACAGAGGCGGCAGAACACTGAAGCTTTCTTT
CDR3aa: CASSLQRRQNTEAFF

d_gene: -
j_gene: TRBJ1-1
v_gene: TRBV25-1
abundance: few
CDR3nt: TGTGCCAGCAGTGAAGGCCCCGGGCCGAACACTGAAGCTTTCTTT
CDR3aa: CASSEGPGPNTEAFF

d_gene: -
j_gene: TRBJ1-2
v_gene: TRBV28
abundance: many
CDR3nt: TGTGCCAGCAGTCAGGGGTTCGGAGACTATGGCTACACCTTC
CDR3aa: CASSQGFGDYGYTF

d_gene: -
j_gene: TRBJ2-3
v_gene: TRBV24-1
abundance: few
CDR3nt: TGTGCCACCAGTGATAGGACGGAGCTCGCAGATACGCAGTATTTT
CDR3aa: CATSDRTELADTQYF

d_gene: -
j_gene: TRBJ1-1
v_gene: TRBV18
abundance: few
CDR3nt: TGTGCCAGCTCACCTGGAACAGGACGCAACACTGAAGCTTTCTTT
CDR3aa: CASSPGTGRNTEAFF

d_gene: TRBD2
j_gene: TRBJ2-3
v_gene: TRBV20-1
abundance: -
CDR3nt: TGCAGTGCTCAATCCTTGACTAGCGGGAGGACAGATACGCAGTATTTT
CDR3aa: CSAQSLTSGRTDTQYF

d_gene: TRBD1
j_gene: TRBJ1-5
v_gene: TRBV6-2/TRBV6-3
abundance: many
CDR3nt: TGTGCCAGCAGTTCAGGGATCGGACAGGATAATCAGCCCCAGCATTTT
CDR3aa: CASSSGIGQDNQPQHF

d_gene: TRBD1
j_gene: TRBJ1-1
v_gene: TRBV3-1
abundance: -
CDR3nt: TGTGCCAGCAGCCAAGTTGGGACAGGGATGAACACTGAAGCTTTCTTT
CDR3aa: CASSQVGTGMNTEAFF

d_gene: TRBD2
j_gene: TRBJ2-2
v_gene: TRBV7-8
abundance: few
CDR3nt: TGTGCCAGCAGCTCAACTAGCGCCGGGGAGCTGTTTTTT
CDR3aa: CASSSTSAGELFF

d_gene: -
j_gene: TRBJ1-5
v_gene: TRBV29-1
abundance: -
CDR3nt: TGCAGCGTTGTTGCGGATTACAATCAGCCCCAGCATTTT
CDR3aa: CSVVADYNQPQHF

d_gene: TRBD2
j_gene: TRBJ2-5
v_gene: TRBV20-1
abundance: few
CDR3nt: TGCAGTGCTAGGGCGACAAGCGGGAGGAGCCAAGAGACCCAGTACTTC
CDR3aa: CSARATSGRSQETQYF

d_gene: -
j_gene: TRBJ2-5
v_gene: TRBV12-3/TRBV12-4
abundance: many
CDR3nt: TGTGCCAGCGGGCGGGATCAAGAGACCCAGTACTTC
CDR3aa: CASGRDQETQYF